The next 10 T cell receptor beta chains were all read from a single sample in a study of cytomegalovirus exposure and HLA in healthy donors. It was with 60 Vbeta and 13 Jbeta primers that the PCR ran. Data came from immunoSEQ multiplex PCR; TCRdb stores just in-frame clones and leaves some out. The data hold roughly 120,000 clones, with 55% to 65% observed a single time. The sequencing sample was made of PBMCs. Receptors were obtained from a middle-aged woman in good health and CMV-seropositive.

This chain connects TRBV5-8 to TRBJ1-5; D remains ambiguous. Germline V lookup: CDR1 SGHTS, CDR2 YDEGEE. Trimming shortened V by 1 base and J by 1 base, and 6 bases separated the two germline ends. The CDR3 runs to 14 residues. The CDR3 nucleotides read TGTGCCAGCAGCTTGTGGCGGAGCAATCAGCCCCAGCATTTT. As protein: CASSLWRSNQPQHF.

As concerns this clone: The sample contains more than one DNA sequence encoding this CDR3. V gene TRBV7-2 combines with J gene TRBJ2-1, with a possible D match to TRBD2 (6 bases). The CDR3 is 15 amino acids. Germline-derived CDR1 and CDR2 are SGHTA and FQGNSA. The ends were cut back, 2 bases at V and 2 bases at J, with 10 bases in the middle. As DNA, the CDR3 is TGTGCCAGCAGCTTAACTCCGGGAGCCTACAATGAGCAGTTCTTC. Its protein is CASSLTPGAYNEQFF.

This clone was detected once. This chain connects TRBV5-5 to TRBJ2-7; tentatively, D is TRBD1 (6 bases). The CDR3 is made up of 16 amino acids. Trimming cost V 0 bases and J 3 bases, with 16 bases left between them. Per the germline V gene, CDR1 is SGHKS and CDR2 is YYEKEE (reference sequence). In nucleotides, the CDR3 is TGTGCCAGCAGCTTGGGGTCCTTGGGACATCTCTACGAGCAGTACTTC. Translation gives CASSLGSLGHLYEQYF.

This chain uses TRBV5-1 with TRBJ2-7, with D possibly being TRBD2 (6 bases). Germline V gene lookup returns CDR1 SGHRS and CDR2 YFSETQ. The CDR3 is 15 residues long. V shed 0 bases and J shed 0 bases, with 10 bases lying between them. As DNA, the CDR3 is TGCGCCAGCAGCTTGGGGGACTGGAGCTCCTACGAGCAGTACTTC. This sequence encodes CASSLGDWSSYEQYF.

CDR3: CAGTSGDGGEQFF. CDR3 in DNA: TGTGCCGGGACTAGCGGGGATGGGGGAGAGCAGTTCTTC. This chain uses TRBV7-9 with TRBJ2-1; 13 positions agree with TRBD2. The CDR3 is made up of 13 amino acids. Trimming took 11 bases from V and 10 from J; bases not matched to a gene: 8. Germline V lookup: CDR1 SEHNR, CDR2 FQNEAQ (reference sequence).

This clone was observed a few times. V is TRBV5-6 and J is TRBJ1-2, with 8 bases that match TRBD1. The CDR3 covers 14 residues. After removal of 4 bases from V and 4 bases from J, the junction contained 6 bases not matched to a gene. Per the germline V gene, CDR1 is SGHDT and CDR2 is YYEEEE. The CDR3 spells CASSQGTGLYGYTF. The CDR3 DNA reads TGTGCCAGCAGCCAAGGGACAGGCCTCTATGGCTACACCTTC. Full variable domain (outside the CDR3, taken from reference TRBV5-6 and TRBJ1-2): DAGVTQSPTHLIKTRGQQVTLRCSPKSGHDTVSWYQQALGQGPQFIFQYYEEEERQRGNFPDRFSGHQFPNYSSELNVNALLLGDSALYLCASSQGTGLYGYTFGSGTRLTVV.

The rearrangement joins TRBV10-1 to TRBJ2-1; maybe TRBD1 (6 bases). Between the trimmed V and J ends, which lost 9 bases and 5 bases, there was a span of 23 bases. CDR3 length: 16 residues. Per the germline V gene, CDR1 is WNHNN and CDR2 is SYGVQD (reference sequence). DNA of the CDR3: TGCGCCAGAATAGGGGCCCAGGGGTTAGGTCACAATGAGCAGTTCTTC. Translated: CARIGAQGLGHNEQFF.

V usage is TRBV2 and J usage is TRBJ1-1; tentatively, D is TRBD1 (5 bases). The germline V gene encodes CDR1 SNHLY and CDR2 FYNNEI. The CDR3 covers 13 residues. Trimming pared 4 bases from V and 4 bases from J, leaving 10 bases between. The CDR3 coding sequence is TGTGCCAGCAGTGCCCAGGGTACCACTGAAGCTTTCTTT. Amino acid sequence: CASSAQGTTEAFF.

This clone was seen once. V gene TRBV11-2 combines with J gene TRBJ2-5; a possible D gene is TRBD1 (6 bases). CDR1 and CDR2 (germline): SGHAT, FQNNGV. V gave up 2 bases and J gave up 5 bases, with 24 bases separating them. The CDR3 sequence is 18 residues long. The CDR3 bases are TGTGCCAGCAGCTTACCCCTTTCGGGACATAGTCAAGAGGAGACCCAGTACTTC. It yields the protein CASSLPLSGHSQEETQYF.

This sequence joins TRBV28 and TRBJ2-7, with 7 positions matching TRBD1. CDR1 is MDHEN, CDR2 SYDVKM, per germline. Losses at the gene ends were 5 bases for V and 3 bases for J; bases not matched to a gene: 10. The CDR3 is made up of 15 amino acids. CDR3 amino acids: CASSPATRQGYEQYF. CDR3 in DNA: TGTGCCAGCAGTCCAGCCACTCGACAGGGCTACGAGCAGTACTTC.